This T cell receptor (beta chain) was observed in a study of blood T cell repertoires in COVID-19. For the study at large: Sites in the United States, Italy and Spain provided acute and convalescent COVID-19 samples. The analysed material was cDNA or gDNA that came from T cells, B-cell-depleted T cells, or PBMCs.

Patients in Seattle were enrolled during active infection, then followed longitudinally. This CDR3 is built from 15 residues. V was shortened by 6 bases and J by 6 bases, with 18 bases between the two germline ends. The germline CDR1 and CDR2 sequences are LNHNV and YYDKDF (reference sequence). Original analysis: It was from reference gene primer amplification that nucleated cell counts were estimated. Repertoires were generated with immunoSEQ multiplex PCR, while TCRdb's copy carries only in-frame clones and drops some. Clone size and V and J calls were adopted from that table, with D and trimming inferred from the DNA. The sample records about 300,000 clones, around nine tenths being singletons.

The sample comprised peripheral blood. This chain uses TRBV15 with TRBJ1-5, with unresolved D. The clonotype comes from a woman in her twenties or thirties with COVID-19, enrolled during active disease. The CDR3, as DNA: TGTGCCACCAGGGCCCTGGGTTTGGGAGGTCAGCCCCAGCATTTT. Protein sequence: CATRALGLGGQPQHF.